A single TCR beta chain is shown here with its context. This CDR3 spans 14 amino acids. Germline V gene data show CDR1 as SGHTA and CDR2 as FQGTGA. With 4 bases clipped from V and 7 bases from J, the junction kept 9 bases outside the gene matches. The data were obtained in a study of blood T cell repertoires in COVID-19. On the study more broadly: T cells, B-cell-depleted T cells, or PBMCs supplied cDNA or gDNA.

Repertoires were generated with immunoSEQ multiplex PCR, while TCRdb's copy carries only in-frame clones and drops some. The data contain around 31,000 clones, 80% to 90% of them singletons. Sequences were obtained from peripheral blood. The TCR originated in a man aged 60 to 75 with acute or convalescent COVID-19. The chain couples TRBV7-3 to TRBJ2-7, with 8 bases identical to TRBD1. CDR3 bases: TGTGCCAGCAGCTCCGGACAGGGTACGTGGGAGCAGTACTTC. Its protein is CASSSGQGTWEQYF.